This TCR beta chain was observed in a study of CD4 T cell repertoires in COVID-19. Study as a whole: Other coronavirus spike proteins restimulated relabeled CFSE-low cells expanded with IL-2 for around 10 days. Study results and caveats: Suggested intraclonal diversification: top SARS-CoV-2-reactive clonotypes appeared in two or three memory subsets. Some SARS-CoV-2 clonotypes, between roughly 6 and 25%, recurred in SARS-CoV and/or HKU1 cultures.

Relative to its sample, this clone is medium-sized. What it binds is unknown. Donors had recovered from mild-to-severe COVID-19. Some clones are missing from TCRdb's copy, which holds only in-frame ones; the method was immunoSEQ multiplex PCR. The sample lists 1,500 to 2,000 clones, roughly 15% occurring once. Germline assignment: CDR1 LNHDA and CDR2 SQIVND (reference sequence). The V and J ends lost 3 bases and 11 bases respectively, with 22 bases between them. The CDR3 is 15 residues long. The origin of this receptor is a human donor who had COVID-19. The material sequenced was memory CD4+ T cells, cultured in vitro, taken after recovery from COVID-19. V gene TRBV19 combines with J gene TRBJ1-1; maybe TRBD1 (5 bases). CDR3 sequence (DNA): TGTGCCAGTAGTATCTTCAGACTAGAGGGGATTGAGGCTTTCTTT. Translation: CASSIFRLEGIEAFF.